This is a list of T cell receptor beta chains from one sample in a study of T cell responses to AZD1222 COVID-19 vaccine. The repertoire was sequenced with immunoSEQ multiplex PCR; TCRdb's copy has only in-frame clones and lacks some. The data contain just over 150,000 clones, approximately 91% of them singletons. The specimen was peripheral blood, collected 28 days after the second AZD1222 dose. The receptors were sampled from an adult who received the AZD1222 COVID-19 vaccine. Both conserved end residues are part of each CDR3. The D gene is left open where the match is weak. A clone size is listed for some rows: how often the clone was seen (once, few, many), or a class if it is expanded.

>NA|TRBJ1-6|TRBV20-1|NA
TGCAGTGTTGGAGATGTACCCCTCCACTTT
CSVGDVPLHF
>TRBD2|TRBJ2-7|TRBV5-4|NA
TGTGCCAGCAGCTTGGAGTATAGCGGGGGCGAGCAGTACTTC
CASSLEYSGGEQYF
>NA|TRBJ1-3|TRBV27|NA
TGTGCCAGCAGCCCCCTCAGGGAGAGGGGCCGGACTGGAAACACCATATATTTT
CASSPLRERGRTGNTIYF
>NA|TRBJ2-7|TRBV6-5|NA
TGTGCCAGCAGTATCGGACACAGGTACGAGCAGTACTTC
CASSIGHRYEQYF
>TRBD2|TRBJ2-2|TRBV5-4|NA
TGTGCCAGCAGCTCCCCGGGACTAGCGGGAGGGCCGGGAACCGGGGAGCTGTTTTTT
CASSSPGLAGGPGTGELFF
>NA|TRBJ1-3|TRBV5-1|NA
TGCGCCAGCAGCTTGGCAGGCTCTGGAAACACCATATATTTT
CASSLAGSGNTIYF
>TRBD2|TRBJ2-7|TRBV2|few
TGTGCCAGCAGTGGGCCGGTACGACTAGCGGCCCTCTCCTACGAGCAGTACTTC
CASSGPVRLAALSYEQYF
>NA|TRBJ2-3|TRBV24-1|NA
TGTGCCACCAGTGTCGGCCTCGGTAATGCGCAGTATTTT
CATSVGLGNAQYF
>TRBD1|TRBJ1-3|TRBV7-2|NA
TGTGCCAGCAGCTTACGGACAGGCTCTGGAAACACCATATATTTT
CASSLRTGSGNTIYF
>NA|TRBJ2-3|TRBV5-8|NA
TGTGCCAGCAGCTCCCTGACCCCAGATACGCAGTATTTT
CASSSLTPDTQYF
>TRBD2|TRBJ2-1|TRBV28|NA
TGTGCCATAATAGGAGCGGGGGCTAGCTCCTACAATGAGCAGTTCTTC
CAIIGAGASSYNEQFF
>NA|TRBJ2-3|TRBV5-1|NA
TGCGCCAGCAGCTTGCGACAGGCGGGCACAGATACGCAGTATTTT
CASSLRQAGTDTQYF
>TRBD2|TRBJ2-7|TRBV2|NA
TGTGCCAGCAGTGAATTTTTACTAGCGGGCTACGAGCAGTACTTC
CASSEFLLAGYEQYF
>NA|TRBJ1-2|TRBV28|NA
TGTGCCAGCAGTTTCTCCTCCCTCTATGGCTACACCTTC
CASSFSSLYGYTF
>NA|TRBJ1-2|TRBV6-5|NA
TGTGCCAGCAGCCCGACAGCTTTATCCGGCTACACCTTC
CASSPTALSGYTF
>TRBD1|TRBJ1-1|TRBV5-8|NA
TGTGCCAGCAGCAAGGACAGGGTTAATTGGAGGGACACTGAAGCTTTCTTT
CASSKDRVNWRDTEAFF
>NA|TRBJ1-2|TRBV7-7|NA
TGTGCCAGCAGCCCCGCTCCCGACAGCCCCTATGGCTACACCTTC
CASSPAPDSPYGYTF
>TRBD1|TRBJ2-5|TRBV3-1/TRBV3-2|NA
TGTGCCAGCAGCCAAGCTCCGGGACAGGGAGAGACCCAGTACTTC
CASSQAPGQGETQYF
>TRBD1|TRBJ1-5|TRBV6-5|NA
TGTGCCAGCAGTCCACAGGGGGGCCAGCCCCAGCATTTT
CASSPQGGQPQHF
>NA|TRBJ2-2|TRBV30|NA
TGTGCCTGGAGTTTGGGGGAATCCGGGGAGCTGTTTTTT
CAWSLGESGELFF
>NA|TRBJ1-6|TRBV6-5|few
TGTGCCAGCAGTTACGCCCACAATTCACCCCTCCACTTT
CASSYAHNSPLHF
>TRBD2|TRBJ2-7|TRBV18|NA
TGTGCCAGCTCACCCCCGGGGACTAGCTCCGAGCAGTACTTC
CASSPPGTSSEQYF
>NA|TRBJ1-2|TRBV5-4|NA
TGCACCAGCCACCTGGTCGGGACGGACTATGGCTACACCTTC
CTSHLVGTDYGYTF
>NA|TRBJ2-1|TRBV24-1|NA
TGTGCCACCAGTGATCTTAGCGAGGATGAGCAGTTCTTC
CATSDLSEDEQFF
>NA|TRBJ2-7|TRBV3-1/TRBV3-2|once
TGTGCCAGCAGCCAAGGGAACGAGCAGTACTTC
CASSQGNEQYF
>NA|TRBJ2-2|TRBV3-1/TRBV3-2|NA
TGTGCCAGCAGCCGCACCTCAGGGGGGACCGGGGAGCTGTTTTTT
CASSRTSGGTGELFF
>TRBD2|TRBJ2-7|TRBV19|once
TGTGCCAGTGGAGGGACTAGCGGAACGGCTACCTACGAGCAGTACTTC
CASGGTSGTATYEQYF
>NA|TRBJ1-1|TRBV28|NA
TGTGCCAGCGATGTGGGCGGGTGGTCCACTGAAGCTTTCTTT
CASDVGGWSTEAFF
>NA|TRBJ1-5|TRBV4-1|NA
TGCGCCAGCAGCCAAGATGAAGTACCGGTTCAGCCCCAGCATTTT
CASSQDEVPVQPQHF
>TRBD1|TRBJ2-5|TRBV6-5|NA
TGTGCCAGCAGAGGGCAGGGGGTTGAGACCCAGTACTTC
CASRGQGVETQYF
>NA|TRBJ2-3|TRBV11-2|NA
TGTGCCAGCAACTCTAGGGGGAGGGCCGTTACAGATACGCAGTATTTT
CASNSRGRAVTDTQYF
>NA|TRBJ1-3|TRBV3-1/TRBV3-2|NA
TGTGCCAGCAGCCCATCGCGGGGGGAAAACACCATATATTTT
CASSPSRGENTIYF
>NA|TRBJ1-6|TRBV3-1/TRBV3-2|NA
TGTGCCAGCAGCCCCGGTCGTGGGAATTCACCCCTCCACTTT
CASSPGRGNSPLHF
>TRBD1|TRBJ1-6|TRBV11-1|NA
TGTGCCAGCAGCTCGGGACAGGTTAATTCACCCCTCCACTTT
CASSSGQVNSPLHF
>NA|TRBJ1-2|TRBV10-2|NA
TGCGCCAGCAGTGATCAGCAGATGGGTGGAGATGGCTACACCTTC
CASSDQQMGGDGYTF
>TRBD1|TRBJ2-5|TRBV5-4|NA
TGTGCCAGCACCTCGGGACAGGGCGAGACCCAGTACTTC
CASTSGQGETQYF
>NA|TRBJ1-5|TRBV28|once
TGTGCCAGCAAAGAGGGGTCCAGGGGCCTCAATCAGCCCCAGCATTTT
CASKEGSRGLNQPQHF
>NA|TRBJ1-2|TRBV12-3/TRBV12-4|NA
TGTGCCAGCAGTTTAGGAGGGGATGGCTACACCTTC
CASSLGGDGYTF
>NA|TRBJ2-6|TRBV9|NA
TGTGCCAGCAGCCCAGTAGGGGTTGCCAACGTCCTGACTTTC
CASSPVGVANVLTF
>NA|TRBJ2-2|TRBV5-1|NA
TGCGCCAGCAGCTTATTGGAGTCGAACGCCGGGGAGCTGTTTTTT
CASSLLESNAGELFF
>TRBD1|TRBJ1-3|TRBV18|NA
TGTGCCAGCTCACCGGGGACAGGGGGCGGCGGAAACACCATATATTTT
CASSPGTGGGGNTIYF
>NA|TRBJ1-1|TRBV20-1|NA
TGCAGTGCTAGAAGGAACACTGAAGCTTTCTTT
CSARRNTEAFF
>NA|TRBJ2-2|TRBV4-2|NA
TGTGCCAGCAGCCAAGGGTCGGCAGGGGAGAGCACCGGGGAGCTGTTTTTT
CASSQGSAGESTGELFF
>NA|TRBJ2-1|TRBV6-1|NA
TGTGCCAGCAGTGCAGGGTGGGGGGGGGCGTCCTACAATGAGCAGTTCTTC
CASSAGWGGASYNEQFF
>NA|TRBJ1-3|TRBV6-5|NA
TGTGCCAGCAGGCAAAGGACCTCTGGAAACACCATATATTTT
CASRQRTSGNTIYF
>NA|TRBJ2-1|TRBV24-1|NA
TGTGCCACCAGTGATCCTACGCGGAGGGACAATGAGCAGTTCTTC
CATSDPTRRDNEQFF
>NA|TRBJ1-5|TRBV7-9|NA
TGTGCCAGCAGCTACGGGACGGTCAATCAGCCCCAGCATTTT
CASSYGTVNQPQHF
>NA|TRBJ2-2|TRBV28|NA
TGTGCCAGCATCCCCCTAGCTAGCCTGAACACCGGGGAGCTGTTTTTT
CASIPLASLNTGELFF
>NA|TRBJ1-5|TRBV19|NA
TGTGCCAGTAGTATTGGGGGAGCTCAGCCCCAGCATTTT
CASSIGGAQPQHF
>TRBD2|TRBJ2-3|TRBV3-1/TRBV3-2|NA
TGTGCCAGCAGCCAAGTTAGCGGGAGGGCCGTCGGGACAGATACGCAGTATTTT
CASSQVSGRAVGTDTQYF
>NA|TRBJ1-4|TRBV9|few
TGTGCCAGCAGCCGAGACGTCCCGAGACGAAGTGAAAAACTGTTTTTT
CASSRDVPRRSEKLFF
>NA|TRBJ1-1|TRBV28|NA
TGTGCCAGCAGTTTAACGGGGTCCGGGGGCACTGAAGCTTTCTTT
CASSLTGSGGTEAFF
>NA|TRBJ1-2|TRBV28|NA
TGTGCCAGCAGCCCCGGCGGGGGCTATGGCTACACCTTC
CASSPGGGYGYTF
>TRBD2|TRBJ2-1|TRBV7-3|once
TGTGCCAGCAGCCCAAACATGCTAGCGGGAGTGGTTAATTATGAGCAGTTCTTC
CASSPNMLAGVVNYEQFF
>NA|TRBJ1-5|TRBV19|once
TGTGCCAGTAGTATGAATATGCCTTATATCACCAATCAGCCCCAGCATTTT
CASSMNMPYITNQPQHF
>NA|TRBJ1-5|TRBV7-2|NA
TGTGCCAGCAGCTTAGTTGGGAATCAGCCCCAGCATTTT
CASSLVGNQPQHF
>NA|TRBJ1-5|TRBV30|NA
TGTGCCTGGAGCCCGACGGGGAGGGGCAATCAGCCCCAGCATTTT
CAWSPTGRGNQPQHF